A selection of T cell receptor beta chains follows, all from one sample in a study of T cell repertoires in cytomegalovirus infection. A single record per CDR3 protein comes from TCRdb applying MiXCR to the reads. The profile covers about 300,000 distinct CDR3 sequences, with under 30% appearing a single time and about 15% taken by the ten largest. The sequencing sample was made of PBMCs. These receptors originate from a human donor in good health (CMV status not recorded). Some clones in this sample may be carry-over from other donors' samples. Each CDR3 is given with its conserved first and last residue. The order of the fields is V gene, D gene, clone size, J gene, CDR3 DNA, CDR3 protein. The D gene is left open where the match is weak. Size is omitted from some rows. Given values are once, few, many or a class for expanded clones.

V: TRBV6-1; D: TRBD2; size: few; J: TRBJ2-3; DNA: TGTGCCAGCAGTATTAGCGGGGGCACTAGCACAGATACGCAGTATTTT; CDR3: CASSISGGTSTDTQYF
V: TRBV29-1; D: NA; size: NA; J: TRBJ2-1; DNA: TGCAGCGAAGGAGGAGGCGGTTGGGATGAGCAGTTCTTC; CDR3: CSEGGGGWDEQFF
V: TRBV10-3; D: TRBD1; size: NA; J: TRBJ2-1; DNA: TGTGCCATCAGTCCCGGGACAGGGGGAAGGCGGTTCTTC; CDR3: CAISPGTGGRRFF
V: TRBV20-1; D: NA; size: NA; J: TRBJ2-1; DNA: TGCAGTGCTAGAGAGGGGAGCTCCTACAATGAGCAGTTCTTC; CDR3: CSAREGSSYNEQFF
V: TRBV27; D: NA; size: NA; J: TRBJ2-1; DNA: TGTGCCAGCAGTTACCAGGGCAGAGACCAGTTCTTC; CDR3: CASSYQGRDQFF
V: TRBV5-4; D: TRBD1; size: NA; J: TRBJ2-5; DNA: TGTGCCAGCAGCACAACAGGGGAAGAGACCCAGTACTTC; CDR3: CASSTTGEETQYF
V: TRBV12-3/TRBV12-4; D: TRBD1; size: NA; J: TRBJ2-2; DNA: TGTGCCAGCAGTCGGGACAGGCGGACCGGGGAGCTGTTTTTT; CDR3: CASSRDRRTGELFF
V: TRBV7-2; D: NA; size: many; J: TRBJ2-3; DNA: TGTGCCAGCAGCTACTTTGGACGGATCACAGATACGCAGTATTTT; CDR3: CASSYFGRITDTQYF
V: TRBV28; D: TRBD2; size: NA; J: TRBJ2-1; DNA: TGTGCCAGCAGTTTACTAGCGGGAGACTATGAGCAGTTCTTC; CDR3: CASSLLAGDYEQFF
V: TRBV29-1; D: NA; size: NA; J: TRBJ1-5; DNA: TGCAGCGTTTCCACAGGTACTAGCAATCAGCCCCAGCATTTT; CDR3: CSVSTGTSNQPQHF
V: TRBV2; D: NA; size: few; J: TRBJ1-3; DNA: TGTGCCAGCAGGAATTCCGGACTGGGCAGTTCGCGCTCTGGAAACACCATATATTTT; CDR3: CASRNSGLGSSRSGNTIYF
V: TRBV7-3; D: NA; size: few; J: TRBJ2-2; DNA: TGTGCCAGCAGCTCCATAAGGTCCGGTGCCGGGGAGCTGTTTTTT; CDR3: CASSSIRSGAGELFF
V: TRBV7-2; D: TRBD2; size: many; J: TRBJ2-7; DNA: TGTGCCAGCAGCTTCGGCGGGAGAGACTACGAGCAGTACTTC; CDR3: CASSFGGRDYEQYF
V: TRBV7-3; D: TRBD1; size: NA; J: TRBJ2-1; DNA: TGTGCCAGCAGCTGGACAGGGGATGAGCAGTTCTTC; CDR3: CASSWTGDEQFF
V: TRBV2; D: NA; size: NA; J: TRBJ2-2; DNA: TGTGCCAGCAGTGAAGCGCGGGCATCCACCGGGGAGCTGTTTTTT; CDR3: CASSEARASTGELFF
V: TRBV11-2; D: NA; size: few; J: TRBJ2-1; DNA: TGTGCCAGCAGCTTAAGTATGGGGAGAGACAATGAGCAGTTCTTC; CDR3: CASSLSMGRDNEQFF
V: TRBV7-3; D: TRBD2; size: few; J: TRBJ2-1; DNA: TGTGCCAGCAGCTTTGGCGGGGGGAGAGACAATGAGCAGTTCTTC; CDR3: CASSFGGGRDNEQFF
V: TRBV6-1; D: TRBD1; size: few; J: TRBJ2-3; DNA: TGTGCCAGCAGTACACCGGGACAGGGAGCAGATACGCAGTATTTT; CDR3: CASSTPGQGADTQYF
V: TRBV7-2; D: NA; size: NA; J: TRBJ2-1; DNA: TGTGCCAACAGCTTGCAAGGGGGGTTCGATGAGCAGTTCTTC; CDR3: CANSLQGGFDEQFF
V: TRBV12-3/TRBV12-4; D: TRBD1; size: many; J: TRBJ1-1; DNA: TGTGCCAGCAGTTCATACCGGGACAGGGTGAACACTGAAGCTTTCTTT; CDR3: CASSSYRDRVNTEAFF
V: TRBV6-1; D: TRBD2; size: many; J: TRBJ2-1; DNA: TGTGCCAGCATTCCCGGGACTAATTCCTACAATGAGCAGTTCTTC; CDR3: CASIPGTNSYNEQFF
V: TRBV6-2/TRBV6-3; D: NA; size: NA; J: TRBJ1-5; DNA: TGTGCCAGCGTTTCATTTGGGGGCTATCAGCCCCAGCATTTT; CDR3: CASVSFGGYQPQHF
V: TRBV29-1; D: NA; size: few; J: TRBJ2-5; DNA: TGCAGCCTTACAGTACCGGGGACCCAGTACTTC; CDR3: CSLTVPGTQYF
V: TRBV6-4; D: NA; size: few; J: TRBJ2-2; DNA: TGTGCCAGCAGTGTGCGGCGGCAGGGCGTCGTGACCGGGGAGCTGTTTTTT; CDR3: CASSVRRQGVVTGELFF
V: TRBV7-2; D: TRBD1; size: many; J: TRBJ2-5; DNA: TGTGCCAGCAGCTTGACAGGGGTGGAGACCCAGTACTTC; CDR3: CASSLTGVETQYF
V: TRBV6-1; D: TRBD1; size: many; J: TRBJ1-2; DNA: TGTGCCAGCAGTGGACGGGACAGGGGAAGCTACACCTTC; CDR3: CASSGRDRGSYTF
V: TRBV19; D: NA; size: NA; J: TRBJ1-1; DNA: TGTGCCAGTAGTATGGTTCTTGGGGCAGGCTGGGGCACTGAAGCTTTCTTT; CDR3: CASSMVLGAGWGTEAFF
V: TRBV7-8; D: TRBD2; size: many; J: TRBJ2-2; DNA: TGTGCCAGCAGCCGCTCGCTTGGGCTAGCGGGAGGCACACCCACCGGGGAGCTGTTTTTT; CDR3: CASSRSLGLAGGTPTGELFF
V: TRBV28; D: TRBD2; size: many; J: TRBJ2-1; DNA: TGTGCCAGCAGTTTATGGGCTAGCGGGGACAATGAGCAGTTCTTC; CDR3: CASSLWASGDNEQFF
V: TRBV28; D: TRBD2; size: NA; J: TRBJ2-3; DNA: TGTGCCAGCAGTTTAATAGCGGGACCCACAGATACGCAGTATTTT; CDR3: CASSLIAGPTDTQYF
V: TRBV7-2; D: NA; size: few; J: TRBJ2-7; DNA: TGTGCCAGCAGCTTCGGGCAGATCGACGCCGAGCAGTACTTC; CDR3: CASSFGQIDAEQYF
V: TRBV11-2; D: TRBD2; size: NA; J: TRBJ2-5; DNA: TGTGCCAGCAGCTGGACTAGACAAGAGACCCAGTACTTC; CDR3: CASSWTRQETQYF
V: TRBV5-1; D: NA; size: few; J: TRBJ2-1; DNA: TGCGCCAGCAGCCTCGGACTCTATGAGCAGTTCTTC; CDR3: CASSLGLYEQFF
V: TRBV12-3/TRBV12-4; D: NA; size: many; J: TRBJ1-1; DNA: TGTGCCAGCAGTTTAGACCTATTTCGGAACACTGAAGCTTTCTTT; CDR3: CASSLDLFRNTEAFF
V: TRBV19; D: TRBD1; size: NA; J: TRBJ2-7; DNA: TGTGCCAGTAGTACCACCGGGACAGGGTCATACGAGCAGTACTTC; CDR3: CASSTTGTGSYEQYF
V: TRBV7-2; D: NA; size: NA; J: TRBJ2-1; DNA: TGTGCCAGCAGCTTAATTGTCTTTTCTGGGGGCAATGAGCAGTTCTTC; CDR3: CASSLIVFSGGNEQFF
V: TRBV7-9; D: NA; size: NA; J: TRBJ2-7; DNA: TGTGCCAGCAGCTTAAACGATGGGAGGTACGAGCAGTACTTC; CDR3: CASSLNDGRYEQYF
V: TRBV3-1; D: TRBD2; size: few; J: TRBJ2-5; DNA: TGTGCCAGCAGTCACCGGGGGGGCCAAGAGACCCAGTACTTC; CDR3: CASSHRGGQETQYF
V: TRBV7-9; D: NA; size: once; J: TRBJ1-4; DNA: TGTGCCAGCAGCACGGACAGAACTAATGAAAAACTGTTTTTT; CDR3: CASSTDRTNEKLFF
V: TRBV11-2; D: NA; size: NA; J: TRBJ1-1; DNA: TGTGCCAGCAGCTTAGACCAGATGACTGAAGCTTTCTTT; CDR3: CASSLDQMTEAFF
V: TRBV23-1; D: TRBD2; size: NA; J: TRBJ2-5; DNA: TGCGCCAGCAGTCTTCGGGGGGGAGAAGAGACCCAGTACTTC; CDR3: CASSLRGGEETQYF
V: TRBV11-2; D: NA; size: NA; J: TRBJ2-7; DNA: TGTGCCAGCACCGGCAGCTTAAGCTCCTACGAGCAGTACTTC; CDR3: CASTGSLSSYEQYF
V: TRBV29-1; D: NA; size: few; J: TRBJ1-1; DNA: TGCAGCGCCCTTTTTCATAACACTGAAGCTTTCTTT; CDR3: CSALFHNTEAFF
V: TRBV20-1; D: NA; size: few; J: TRBJ2-6; DNA: TGCAGTGCTAGACAGGGGTCCTTCAATCCTGGGGCCAACGTCCTGACTTTC; CDR3: CSARQGSFNPGANVLTF
V: TRBV29-1; D: NA; size: NA; J: TRBJ2-1; DNA: TGCAGCGTTACAGTCTTTTCAGTCCTAGGCCACAATGAGCAGTTCTTC; CDR3: CSVTVFSVLGHNEQFF
V: TRBV5-1; D: NA; size: NA; J: TRBJ2-1; DNA: TGCGCCAGCAGCATAGACTACTACAATGAGCAGTTCTTC; CDR3: CASSIDYYNEQFF
V: TRBV11-2; D: NA; size: few; J: TRBJ1-1; DNA: TGTGCCAGCAGCTTAAGTTTGTTAGCAAACACTGAAGCTTTCTTT; CDR3: CASSLSLLANTEAFF
V: TRBV2; D: TRBD2; size: many; J: TRBJ2-3; DNA: TGTGCCAGCAGTGAAGACGGCGGGGGTACAGATACGCAGTATTTT; CDR3: CASSEDGGGTDTQYF
V: TRBV7-2; D: NA; size: NA; J: TRBJ1-5; DNA: TGTGCCAGCAGCCGTTGGGACCGCTATAGCAATCAGCCCCAGCATTTT; CDR3: CASSRWDRYSNQPQHF
V: TRBV10-3; D: TRBD1; size: few; J: TRBJ2-7; DNA: TGTGCCATCAGACCTGACAGGGTGGACGAGCAGTACTTC; CDR3: CAIRPDRVDEQYF
V: TRBV7-2; D: TRBD1; size: few; J: TRBJ1-6; DNA: TGTGCCAGCAGCTTAGTCGGGGACAGGGGCGCACCCCTCCACTTT; CDR3: CASSLVGDRGAPLHF
V: TRBV11-2; D: NA; size: many; J: TRBJ2-5; DNA: TGTGCCAGCAGTCCTATTCTGGGGCGTCGAGAGACCCAGTACTTC; CDR3: CASSPILGRRETQYF
V: TRBV7-9; D: NA; size: NA; J: TRBJ2-5; DNA: TGTGCCAGCAGCACAACTCAGGTCCGCCAAGAGACCCAGTACTTC; CDR3: CASSTTQVRQETQYF
V: TRBV5-5; D: TRBD2; size: few; J: TRBJ2-1; DNA: TGTGCCAGCAGTTCAGGACTAGCGGGTGATTACAATGAGCAGTTCTTC; CDR3: CASSSGLAGDYNEQFF
V: TRBV7-6; D: TRBD1; size: NA; J: TRBJ2-1; DNA: TGTGCCAGCAGCTTAGTAGTACAGGGGGATGAGCAGTTCTTC; CDR3: CASSLVVQGDEQFF
V: TRBV10-1; D: NA; size: few; J: TRBJ2-3; DNA: TGCGCCAGCAGAAAGCGGGATACGCAGTATTTT; CDR3: CASRKRDTQYF
V: TRBV10-3; D: TRBD2; size: NA; J: TRBJ2-7; DNA: TGTGCCATCAGTGCTGGCCGGGAGGTGGCCTACGAGCAGTACTTC; CDR3: CAISAGREVAYEQYF
V: TRBV23-1; D: TRBD2; size: NA; J: TRBJ2-5; DNA: TGCGCCAGCAGGTTCACAGCGGGGCCAAGATTCGGAAGCCAGTACTTC; CDR3: CASRFTAGPRFGSQYF
V: TRBV11-2; D: TRBD2; size: many; J: TRBJ2-1; DNA: TGTGCCAGCACCAACCGACGGGCGGGAGGGCCCGATGAGCAGTTCTTC; CDR3: CASTNRRAGGPDEQFF